Described below is a single T cell receptor (beta chain) sequence and its context. Its matching antigen is unknown. The junction differs from germline at one of its ends, possibly a read error. CDR1 and CDR2 (germline): SGHRS, YFSETQ. The CDR3 runs 17 residues. This entry is derived from a study of tumor and adjacent non-tumor tissue in lung cancer. Turning to the study itself: Each sample yielded some 4 million productive TCRbeta reads on average.

Whole-study results and caveats: Significantly higher TCR diversity was found in tumor than normal lung.

Three rounds of nested PCR, following a modified ARM-PCR protocol, produced the TCRbeta library. One entry per CDR3 protein results from TCRdb running MiXCR on the multiplex PCR reads. The data show approximately 150,000 distinct CDR3 sequences, about 71% seen once. This sample's RNA came from whole unsorted tissue. Specimen: lung tumor tissue. The genes are TRBV5-1 and TRBJ2-3; 8 nucleotides line up with TRBD2. The receptor was isolated from a man aged 55 to 69 with small cell lung cancer. The CDR3 bases are TGCGCCAACAGCGGGGGACTATCGGGGGCTAGCACAGATACGCAGTATTTT. Encoded protein: CANSGGLSGASTDTQYF.